The 15 T cell receptor beta chains below come from one sample, sequenced in a study of T cells expressing NK-cell markers. One entry per CDR3 protein, without DNA, is what TCRdb gives after re-calling the 5' RACE reads. The sample has approximately 550,000 distinct CDR3 sequences. Sequencing input: blood T cells: a sorted CD56 or NKG2C T cell subset, CD4+ or CD8+ T cells, or bulk PBMC T cells (not recorded which). The receptor source for this set is a man aged 18 to 30 in good health.

This rearrangement joins TRBV5-1 to TRBJ2-3; TCRdb names TRBD1, which stays unverified in the absence of DNA. Per the germline V gene, CDR1 is SGHRS and CDR2 is YFSETQ. CDR3 size: 16 residues. CDR3 sequence: CASSIAGTGRADTQYF.

The chain is built from TRBV3-1 and TRBJ2-1; TCRdb reports TRBD2, a call that lacks DNA to check it against. This CDR3 is built from 14 residues. Per the germline V gene, CDR1 is LGHDT and CDR2 is YNNKEL (reference sequence). The CDR3 here is CVTVVREAYNEQFF.

The genes are TRBV12-3 or TRBV12-4 and TRBJ2-3. The CDR3 has 14 residues. This CDR3 reads CASKAYAATDTQYF.

This chain joins TRBV7-1 and TRBJ2-2; the TCRdb D gene call, TRBD2, has no DNA to confirm it. TRBV7-1 is labeled an ORF, and its function is uncertain. This CDR3 has 22 residues. The CDR3 here is CASSSWDGRLSGLAGRTGELFF.

The chain joins TRBV11-2 to TRBJ2-2; TCRdb picks TRBD2, but there is no DNA to check that call. The length of the CDR3 is 17 residues. Germline loops: CDR1 SGHAT, CDR2 FQNNGV. The CDR3 is CASSFSSIGRDTGELFF.

The genes are TRBV2 and TRBJ2-7. The germline gives CDR1 SNHLY, CDR2 FYNNEI. The CDR3 spans 13 residues. The CDR3 reads CASSRTGLDEQYF. Full variable domain (missing parts from reference TRBV2 and TRBJ2-7): EPEVTQTPSHQVTQMGQEVILRCVPISNHLYFYWYRQILGQKVEFLVSFYNNEISEKSEIFDDQFSVERPDGSNFTLKIRSTKLEDSAMYFCASSRTGLDEQYFGPGTRLTVT.

V is TRBV12-3 or TRBV12-4 and J is TRBJ2-1. The CDR3 length is 15 residues. CDR3: CASSRSDPSYNEQFF.

CDR3 in amino acids: CASSLSISDTQYF. The genes are TRBV12-3 or TRBV12-4 and TRBJ2-3. The CDR3 runs to 13 residues.

The rearrangement links TRBV20-1 to TRBJ2-5; TCRdb lists TRBD1, though no DNA is available to test this call. The CDR3 consists of 16 residues. Germline V gene data show CDR1 as DFQATT and CDR2 as SNEGSKA (reference sequence). This CDR3 is CSVWTGRMGYQETQYF.

This chain joins TRBV7-2 and TRBJ2-5; TCRdb selects TRBD1, and the lack of DNA leaves this call unchecked. Germline lookup yields CDR1 SGHTA and CDR2 FQGNSA. CDR3 length: 15 residues. CDR3 residues: CASSFGAGRGETQYF.

This chain connects TRBV5-4 to TRBJ2-3. The CDR3 has 13 amino acids. CDR1 is SGHNT and CDR2 is YYREEE in the germline V gene (reference sequence). CDR3 amino acids: CASRDGYTDTQYF.

This chain connects TRBV20-1 to TRBJ2-5; TCRdb's D call, TRBD1, is unchecked because there is no DNA. CDR3 length equals 13 residues. The V gene's germline CDR1 is DFQATT and CDR2 SNEGSKA (reference sequence). CDR3 residues: CSAKHGGKETQYF.

The J gene is TRBJ2-1, the V gene TRBV9; TCRdb's D call of TRBD2 is untestable without DNA. There are 16 residues in the CDR3. Germline V lookup: CDR1 SGDLS, CDR2 YYNGEE. The chain's CDR3 is CASSVEFRGAYNEQFF.

The chain employs TRBV28 and TRBJ2-5; absent DNA, TCRdb's TRBD1 call cannot be checked. CDR1 and CDR2 (germline): MDHEN, SYDVKM. The CDR3 runs to 15 residues. The CDR3 is CASSLLSGSGETQYF.

The CDR3 here is CASTFGGASSGANVLTF. The chain employs TRBV5-1 and TRBJ2-6. The CDR3 sequence is 17 residues long. CDR1 is SGHRS and CDR2 is YFSETQ in the germline V gene.